These 18 T cell receptor beta chains were sequenced from one sample in a study of T cell repertoires in cytomegalovirus infection. No antigen is known for these receptors. TCRdb processed the reads anew with MiXCR; each CDR3 protein has one entry. Seen here are roughly 990,000 distinct CDR3 sequences, approximately 30% observed once, and the top ten hold roughly 13%. This material consisted of cultured CD8+ T cells from PBMCs, taken from culture after CMV antigen stimulation. Source of these receptors: a human donor in good health (CMV status not recorded). Some clones in this sample may be carry-over from other donors' samples.

The chain employs TRBV20-1 and TRBJ1-6; no clear D. This CDR3 is built from 15 residues. Germline V lookup: CDR1 DFQATT, CDR2 SNEGSKA (reference sequence). V gave up 0 bases and J gave up 5 bases, with 11 bases separating them. The CDR3 loop reads CSARDSRQDNSPLHF. CDR3 DNA sequence: TGCAGTGCTAGAGATTCCAGGCAGGATAATTCACCCCTCCACTTT.

The J gene is TRBJ2-1, the V gene TRBV19; 12 bases match TRBD1. The CDR3 is 16 residues long. The V gene end was trimmed by 4 bases and the J gene end by 4 bases; junction bases not matched to a gene: 5. Per the germline V gene, CDR1 is LNHDA and CDR2 is SQIVND (reference sequence). As DNA, the CDR3 is TGTGCCAGTAGTACCGGGACAGGGGGCGCTTACAATGAGCAGTTCTTC. Residues: CASSTGTGGAYNEQFF.

This clonotype occurred many times. In DNA, the CDR3 is TGTGCCAGCAGCCCATGGACACTTTTGAACACTGAAGCTTTCTTT. Protein product: CASSPWTLLNTEAFF. The chain links TRBV7-2 to TRBJ1-1, with a tentative D call TRBD1 (5 bases). CDR3 length equals 15 residues. From germline, CDR1 is SGHTA and CDR2 FQGNSA. V was shortened by 5 bases and J by 0 bases, with 13 bases between the two germline ends.

This clonotype was found a few times. V and J are TRBV10-3 and TRBJ2-1, with a tentative D call TRBD1 (5 bases). Germline assignment: CDR1 ENHRY and CDR2 SYGVKD. This CDR3 comprises 12 residues. V lost 3 bases, J lost 6 bases, and 6 bases lay in between. CDR3 DNA: TGTGCCATCAGTGACAGGGTCAATGAGCAGTTCTTC. Its protein is CAISDRVNEQFF.

Worth noting for this clonotype: A single base separates this from a much larger clone, so it may be a read error. Without the conserved terminal phenylalanine or tryptophan, this CDR3 likely stems from a read error. The CDR3 reads CASSSGTSGTDTQYL. The DNA for the CDR3 is TGTGCCAGCAGTTCCGGGACTAGCGGCACAGATACGCAGTATCTT. The chain has TRBV7-3 and TRBJ2-3; 10 bases agree with TRBD2. This CDR3 contains 15 residues. V gave up 6 bases and J gave up 1 base; unmatched junction bases: 4. The germline gives CDR1 SGHTA, CDR2 FQGTGA.

The chain employs TRBV5-4 and TRBJ1-1; D gene unclear. V dropped 5 bases and J dropped 9 bases, with 11 bases sitting between them. From germline, CDR1 is SGHNT and CDR2 YYREEE (reference sequence). This CDR3 comprises 11 residues. Here the CDR3 reads CASRGTDQAFF. The CDR3 DNA reads TGTGCCAGCAGAGGAACAGACCAAGCTTTCTTT.

In its sample, this clonotype was seen a few times. The J gene is TRBJ1-2, the V gene TRBV6-2 or TRBV6-3; D uncertain. Germline V gives CDR1 MNHEY, CDR2 SVGEGT. Trimming shortened V by 4 bases and J by 4 bases, and 10 bases separated the two germline ends. This CDR3 spans 13 amino acids. The CDR3 DNA reads as TGTGCCAGCAGTTCGAAGACACCCTATGGCTACACCTTC. Its protein is CASSSKTPYGYTF.

The CDR3 region is CASSLKRGGFTDTQYF. The CDR3 DNA reads as TGTGCCAGCAGCCTTAAGCGGGGGGGCTTCACAGATACGCAGTATTTT. The rearrangement uses TRBV7-6 and TRBJ2-3, with TRBD2 matching over 10 bases. Germline lookup yields CDR1 SGHVS and CDR2 FNYEAQ. The V and J ends lost 5 bases and 2 bases, in that order; junction bases with no gene match: 7. This CDR3 is 16 amino acids long. The whole variable domain, remainder taken from reference TRBV7-6 and TRBJ2-3, is GAGVSQSPRYKVTKRGQDVALRCDPISGHVSLYWYRQALGQGPEFLTYFNYEAQQDKSGLPNDRFSAERPEGSISTLTIQRTEQRDSAMYRCASSLKRGGFTDTQYFGPGTRLTVL.

In this sample, this clonotype turned up a few times. The genes are TRBV6-1 and TRBJ2-4, with TRBD1 as a possible D gene (6 bases). The V gene's germline CDR1 is MNHNS and CDR2 SASEGT. V was trimmed by 4 bases and J by 8 bases, leaving 12 bases between them. This CDR3 has 13 amino acids. The CDR3 nucleotides read TGTGCCAGCAGTGGTTTCGAGGGGGACATTCAGTACTTC. Translation gives CASSGFEGDIQYF.

Ten or more counts support this clonotype. This chain links TRBV7-8 with TRBJ2-1; D possibly corresponds to TRBD2 (5 bases). Trimming took off 1 base at V and 8 bases at J, with 9 bases between the two ends. The germline V gene encodes CDR1 SGHVS and CDR2 FQNEAQ. The CDR3 extends over 13 amino acids. The CDR3 bases are TGTGCCAGCAGCTTAGTACCAGCGGATGAGCAGTTCTTC. Translating gives CASSLVPADEQFF.

Points on this clonotype: One end of the junction varies from germline; a read error may be responsible. This chain links TRBV27 with TRBJ2-3; unclear D gene. The CDR3 runs to 12 residues. Germline CDR1 is MNHEY and CDR2 is SMNVEV (reference sequence). This chain's CDR3 is CASSHLLDTHYF. DNA for the CDR3: TGTGCCAGCAGCCATCTGCTGGATACGCATTATTTT.

A few counts support this clonotype. The V call is TRBV2, the J call TRBJ2-1, with D possibly being TRBD1 (6 bases). This CDR3 has 15 amino acids. Germline V lookup: CDR1 SNHLY, CDR2 FYNNEI. The V and J ends lost 0 bases and 4 bases respectively, with 10 bases between them. CDR3 coding DNA: TGTGCCAGCAGTGAAGCAGGGACATTGTACAATGAGCAGTTCTTC. Translated, it gives CASSEAGTLYNEQFF.

The chain recombines TRBV2 with TRBJ1-5; TRBD1 might be the D (5 bases). Trimming pared 6 bases from V and 1 base from J, leaving 10 bases between. The CDR3 consists of 14 residues. CDR1 and CDR2 (germline): SNHLY, FYNNEI. The CDR3 sequence: CASSGHQSNQPQHF. CDR3 in DNA: TGTGCCAGCAGCGGACACCAAAGCAATCAGCCCCAGCATTTT.

The CDR3 protein is CASSYSKDSNQPQHF. The CDR3 nucleotides are TGTGCCAGCAGTTACTCGAAGGATAGCAATCAGCCCCAGCATTTT. The chain employs TRBV6-5 and TRBJ1-5; D gene unclear. The CDR3 sequence is 15 residues long. The germline V and J ends were trimmed by 0 bases and 0 bases, with 6 bases remaining between them. The germline gives CDR1 MNHEY, CDR2 SVGAGI.

There are many counts of this clonotype. In DNA, the CDR3 is TGTGCCAGCAGTTTGAAGGGGCGCGGGCAGCCCCAGCATTTT. This gives the protein CASSLKGRGQPQHF. The chain is built from TRBV27 and TRBJ1-5, with D perhaps matching TRBD1 (5 bases). The germline V gene encodes CDR1 MNHEY and CDR2 SMNVEV (reference sequence). The CDR3 loop spans 14 amino acids. Between the trimmed V and J ends, which lost 3 bases and 7 bases, there was a span of 13 bases.

This clonotype was recorded a few times. The rearrangement joins TRBV11-2 to TRBJ2-7; D is undetermined. V was clipped by 1 base and J by 4 bases, with 11 bases between them. The CDR3 is 14 amino acids. Germline assignment: CDR1 SGHAT and CDR2 FQNNGV. CDR3 amino acids: CASSLVPDDYEQYV. CDR3 DNA: TGTGCCAGCAGCTTAGTCCCTGACGATTACGAGCAGTACGTC.

This clonotype was counted many times. The chain employs TRBV6-5 and TRBJ2-4, with D possibly called TRBD1 or TRBD2 (5 bases each). Germline CDR1 is MNHEY and CDR2 is SVGAGI. Trimming stripped 0 bases from V and 0 bases from J, with 15 bases between. The CDR3 runs to 18 residues. The CDR3 loop is CASSYSRGAGLAKNIQYF. Written as DNA, the CDR3 is TGTGCCAGCAGTTACTCACGGGGCGCTGGATTAGCCAAAAACATTCAGTACTTC.

At least ten counts were recorded for this clonotype. The gene calls are TRBV7-2 and TRBJ2-1; D possibly corresponds to TRBD2 (5 bases). The CDR3 has 15 residues. Trimming removed 3 bases from V and 8 bases from J, with 17 bases in between. Germline assignment: CDR1 SGHTA and CDR2 FQGNSA. The CDR3 nucleotides read TGTGCCAGCAGCTTGACTACCGGGCGCTTAGATGAGCAGTTCTTC. It specifies CASSLTTGRLDEQFF. The full variable domain, completed using reference TRBV7-2 and TRBJ2-1, is GAGVSQSPSNKVTEKGKDVELRCDPISGHTALYWYRQSLGQGLEFLIYFQGNSAPDKSGLPSDRFSAERTGGSVSTLTIQRTQQEDSAVYLCASSLTTGRLDEQFFGPGTRLTVL.